Reported below is one TCR beta chain. The CDR3 consists of 17 residues. V was clipped by 2 bases and J by 0 bases; unmatched bases: 7. Germline loops: CDR1 SEHNR, CDR2 FQNEAQ (reference sequence). Sequenced by immunoSEQ multiplex PCR; TCRdb stores in-frame clones only, minus some. The table records 60,000 or so clones, about nine tenths of them present only once. This sample is part of a study of blood T cell repertoires in COVID-19. On the study more broadly: PBMCs, B-cell-depleted T cells, or T cells provided the cDNA or gDNA that made up the material.

The sample consisted of peripheral blood. The source is a man aged 60 to 75 with acute or convalescent COVID-19. The chain combines TRBV7-9 with TRBJ2-1, with 7 positions matching TRBD2. The CDR3 reads CASSLMAGEFSYNEQFF. The CDR3 coding sequence is TGTGCCAGCAGCTTAATGGCGGGGGAGTTCTCCTACAATGAGCAGTTCTTC.